Following are 7 T cell receptor beta chains from one sample sequenced in a study of blood T cell repertoires in COVID-19. The assay was immunoSEQ multiplex PCR, and TCRdb's table has in-frame clones only and misses some. The table has some 80,000 clones, around 90% seen once. Material: peripheral blood. These receptors originate from a human donor in a cohort sampled during active COVID-19.

The chain couples TRBV6-5 to TRBJ1-2; D might be TRBD1 (5 bases). The germline gives CDR1 MNHEY, CDR2 SVGAGI. This CDR3 spans 15 amino acids. With 8 bases removed from V and 0 bases from J, the gap between germline ends came to 16 bases. The CDR3 nucleotides read TGTGCCAGCGGTCTGGGGGGGGGAGCTAACTATGGCTACACCTTC. This gives the protein CASGLGGGANYGYTF.

V usage is TRBV7-8 and J usage is TRBJ1-6; D unresolved. Germline V gene lookup returns CDR1 SGHVS and CDR2 FQNEAQ. Trimming stripped 1 base from V and 5 bases from J, with 9 bases between. CDR3 size: 15 residues. CDR3 sequence (DNA): TGTGCCAGCAGCTTAGTCGCCGGGAATAATTCACCCCTCCACTTT. As protein: CASSLVAGNNSPLHF.

The chain uses TRBV7-9 and TRBJ1-1, with 11 nucleotides matching TRBD1. Unmatched junction bases numbered 2, after V lost 1 base and J lost 1 base. The length of the CDR3 is 16 residues. Germline V CDR1 and CDR2: SEHNR, FQNEAQ (reference sequence). CDR3 residues: CASSLGTGGQNTEAFF. CDR3 DNA: TGTGCCAGCAGCTTAGGGACAGGGGGCCAGAACACTGAAGCTTTCTTT.

This clone was recorded once. V and J are TRBV11-2 and TRBJ2-2; tentatively, D is TRBD1 (5 bases). The germline gives CDR1 SGHAT, CDR2 FQNNGV. The CDR3 runs 14 residues. V was pared by 10 bases and J by 7 bases, with 19 bases between. The CDR3 nucleotides read TGTGCCACCCAAGGGGTGCGCAACGGCGGGGAGCTGTTTTTT. Translated: CATQGVRNGGELFF. Drawing the rest from reference TRBV11-2 and TRBJ2-2, the complete variable domain is EAGVAQSPRYKIIEKRQSVAFWCNPISGHATLYWYQQILGQGPKLLIQFQNNGVVDDSQLPKDRFSAERLKGVDSTLKIQPAKLEDSAVYLCATQGVRNGGELFFGEGSRLTVL.

The rearrangement links TRBV29-1 to TRBJ2-4, with 13 bases lining up with TRBD2. The CDR3 length is 15 residues. Germline CDR1 and CDR2: SQVTM and ANQGSEA. V was clipped by 7 bases and J by 8 bases; unmatched bases: 11. The CDR3: CSGRLAGGVSDIQYF. The CDR3 bases are TGCAGCGGAAGACTAGCGGGGGGAGTTTCGGACATTCAGTACTTC.

The rearrangement uses TRBV6-5 and TRBJ1-4, with a tentative D call TRBD1 (6 bases). V was shortened by 2 bases and J by 4 bases, with 11 bases between the two germline ends. Looked up from germline, CDR1 is MNHEY and CDR2 is SVGAGI. The length of the CDR3 is 15 residues. CDR3 DNA sequence: TGTGCCAGCAGTTACGGGTCAGGGGTTAATGAAAAACTGTTTTTT. As protein: CASSYGSGVNEKLFF.

The chain's CDR3 is CASSSKKLAGETDTQYF. CDR3 sequence (DNA): TGTGCCAGCAGCTCAAAAAAGCTAGCGGGAGAAACAGATACGCAGTATTTT. V usage is TRBV7-3 and J usage is TRBJ2-3; 10 nucleotides match TRBD2. J was trimmed by 3 bases and V by 4 bases; bases with no gene match: 10. CDR3 length: 17 amino acids. The germline V gene has CDR1 SGHTA and CDR2 FQGTGA.